This T cell receptor beta chain was recovered during a study of PD-1 blockade in mismatch repair-deficient tumors. Study-level information: Patients had 12 to 13 mismatch repair-deficient cancer types and were previously treated and progressing. Whole-study results and caveats: After pembrolizumab, tumor-resident clones rose rapidly, then generally contracted before radiologic responses.

Method: immunoSEQ multiplex PCR; TCRdb's copy keeps in-frame clones and lacks some. Found here are under 50,000 clones, about four fifths of them singletons; the top ten hold over 20%. Trimming took off 4 bases at V and 4 bases at J, with 13 bases between the two ends. CDR3 length: 14 amino acids. Per the germline V gene, CDR1 is ENHRY and CDR2 is SYGVKD. A note on this clone: Antigen specificity is unknown.

The sequences come from peripheral blood, collected 4 weeks after starting pembrolizumab. This chain links TRBV10-3 with TRBJ1-1; D gene uncertain. The source is an adult with mismatch repair-deficient cancer. CDR3 protein: CAISGGRFGTEAFF. The CDR3 DNA sequence: TGTGCCATCAGTGGGGGTAGATTTGGCACTGAAGCTTTCTTT.